These 23 T cell receptor beta chains originate from one sample sequenced in a study of a mutant IDH1 vaccine in newly diagnosed glioma. For these receptors, no antigen is known. Assay used: immunoSEQ multiplex PCR; TCRdb lists only in-frame clones, some missing. Among 77,000 or so clones listed, approximately 85% were seen once. Time point of the sample: week 23, last vaccination. Doses consisted of 300 ug of mutant IDH1 20-mer peptide each, paired with topical imiquimod. Sequences were derived from PBMCs, sampled from a glioma patient whose treatment included an IDH1 peptide vaccine. These receptor sequences come from a woman in her forties or fifties with glioma.

This clone was detected only once. This chain links TRBV11-2 with TRBJ2-7; a weak D match, TRBD2 (6 bases). The germline V and J ends were trimmed by 0 bases and 3 bases, with 12 bases remaining between them. CDR3 length equals 15 residues. Germline CDR1 is SGHAT and CDR2 is FQNNGV. The CDR3 is CASSLEVGGRYEQYF. The CDR3 bases are TGTGCCAGCAGCTTAGAAGTGGGAGGTCGCTACGAGCAGTACTTC.

In this sample, this clone turned up once. The chain links TRBV7-3 to TRBJ2-3; 9 bases match TRBD2. CDR1 is SGHTA and CDR2 is FQGTGA in the germline V gene. The CDR3 loop spans 17 amino acids. V dropped 4 bases and J dropped 2; count of bases not matched to a gene: 10. The CDR3 DNA sequence: TGTGCCAGCAGCTCCGTTCCGACTAGCGGTTTCACAGATACGCAGTATTTT. Amino acids: CASSSVPTSGFTDTQYF. The entire variable domain, with the rest obtained from reference TRBV7-3 and TRBJ2-3, is as follows: GAGVSQTPSNKVTEKGKYVELRCDPISGHTALYWYRQSLGQGPEFLIYFQGTGAADDSGLPNDRFFAVRPEGSVSTLKIQRTERGDSAVYLCASSSVPTSGFTDTQYFGPGTRLTVL.

The table lists this clone with a count of one. The chain joins TRBV18 to TRBJ1-2; the match to TRBD1 covers 9 bases. The germline CDR1 and CDR2 sequences are KGHSH and LQKENI. CDR3 length: 15 residues. The V segment lost 5 bases and the J segment 2 bases; nucleotides outside the gene matches: 6. The CDR3 sequence: CASSTGTGSNYGYTF. The CDR3 DNA reads TGTGCCAGCTCAACCGGGACAGGGTCCAACTATGGCTACACCTTC.

The chain uses TRBV2 and TRBJ1-1; 8 positions agree with TRBD1. The V segment lost 6 bases and the J segment 6 bases; nucleotides outside the gene matches: 6. This CDR3 comprises 13 residues. In germline, CDR1 is SNHLY, CDR2 FYNNEI. The CDR3: CASSRTGRSEAFF. CDR3 nucleotide sequence: TGTGCCAGCAGCAGGACAGGGCGGTCTGAAGCTTTCTTT.

This sequence joins TRBV5-1 and TRBJ2-1; D gene uncertain. V lost 7 bases and J 6 bases, leaving 14 bases between the germline ends. Germline V gene data show CDR1 as SGHRS and CDR2 as YFSETQ. This CDR3 comprises 13 residues. CDR3 in amino acids: CASGASVTNEQFF. The CDR3 DNA sequence: TGCGCCAGCGGAGCGTCTGTGACCAATGAGCAGTTCTTC. The full variable domain, completed using reference TRBV5-1 and TRBJ2-1, is KAGVTQTPRYLIKTRGQQVTLSCSPISGHRSVSWYQQTPGQGLQFLFEYFSETQRNKGNFPGRFSGRQFSNSRSEMNVSTLELGDSALYLCASGASVTNEQFFGPGTRLTVL.

DNA of the CDR3: TGTGCCAGCAGCTTACAGTCCCCAGGAAATTCACCCCTCCACTTT. Amino acids: CASSLQSPGNSPLHF. The rearrangement uses TRBV7-2 and TRBJ1-6; D remains unclear. CDR1 and CDR2 (germline): SGHTA, FQGNSA. V lost 2 bases to trimming and J lost 7 bases, with 12 bases between them. The length of the CDR3 is 15 residues.

This sequence joins TRBV19 and TRBJ1-4, with D possibly matching TRBD1 (5 bases). Germline V gene data show CDR1 as LNHDA and CDR2 as SQIVND (reference sequence). The CDR3 consists of 15 residues. Trimming cost V 3 bases and J 4 bases, with 12 bases left between them. DNA of the CDR3: TGTGCCAGTAGTATGGTACAGGTGATTAATGAAAAACTGTTTTTT. It specifies CASSMVQVINEKLFF.

This clone turned up a few times. This chain uses TRBV6-1 with TRBJ1-5; tentatively, D is TRBD1 (6 bases). From germline, CDR1 is MNHNS and CDR2 SASEGT. V lost 7 bases to trimming and J lost 0 bases, with 13 bases between them. The CDR3 totals 15 residues. The CDR3, as DNA: TGTGCCAGCACCTGGACAGCAGATAGCAATCAGCCCCAGCATTTT. It encodes CASTWTADSNQPQHF.

In its sample, this clone was seen once. The chain couples TRBV5-8 to TRBJ1-1, with D unresolved. From germline, CDR1 is SGHTS and CDR2 YDEGEE. V was shortened by 0 bases and J by 7 bases, with 13 bases between the two germline ends. The CDR3 covers 14 residues. CDR3 region: CASSLGLGRREAFF. CDR3 DNA: TGTGCCAGCAGCTTGGGTCTTGGGAGGCGTGAAGCTTTCTTT.

The J gene is TRBJ2-6, the V gene TRBV6-1, with 7 positions matching TRBD2. V shed 7 bases, J shed 0 bases, and the junction held 0 bases outside the gene matches. The CDR3 covers 14 residues. Germline CDR1 is MNHNS and CDR2 is SASEGT. The CDR3 DNA is TGTGCCAGCACGGGGGGCTCTGGGGCCAACGTCCTGACTTTC. Its protein product is CASTGGSGANVLTF.

J is TRBJ2-7 and V is TRBV30; 7 bases line up with TRBD2. Looked up from germline, CDR1 is GTSNPN and CDR2 is SVGIG (reference sequence). V lost 5 bases and J lost 3; bases outside the gene matches: 10. The CDR3 extends over 14 amino acids. The CDR3 sequence is CAWDPTGRGYEQYF. The CDR3 nucleotides read TGTGCCTGGGACCCCACTGGGAGGGGCTACGAGCAGTACTTC.

The chain recombines TRBV9 with TRBJ2-2, with 8 bases fitting TRBD2. Losses at the gene ends were 2 bases for V and 7 bases for J; bases not matched to a gene: 4. The germline V gene has CDR1 SGDLS and CDR2 YYNGEE. The CDR3 is made up of 14 amino acids. CDR3 amino acids: CASSVGLAGGELFF. The CDR3 DNA sequence: TGTGCCAGCAGCGTTGGGCTAGCGGGCGGGGAGCTGTTTTTT. The full variable domain, with the rest looked up from reference TRBV9 and TRBJ2-2, is DSGVTQTPKHLITATGQRVTLRCSPRSGDLSVYWYQQSLDQGLQFLIQYYNGEERAKGNILERFSAQQFPDLHSELNLSSLELGDSALYFCASSVGLAGGELFFGEGSRLTVL.

The V gene is TRBV5-6, the J gene TRBJ1-2; the match to TRBD1 covers 9 bases. The CDR3 totals 15 residues. Germline-derived CDR1 and CDR2 are SGHDT and YYEEEE. Trimming at V came to 0 bases and at J to 7 bases, leaving 7 bases not matched to a gene. The CDR3 loop is CASSLAGTGGLGYTF. The CDR3, as DNA: TGTGCCAGCAGCTTGGCCGGAACAGGGGGCCTTGGCTACACCTTC.

This chain connects TRBV18 to TRBJ1-2; TRBD1 agrees at 10 bases. This CDR3 is 14 amino acids long. Germline lookup yields CDR1 KGHSH and CDR2 LQKENI. The trim removed 4 bases at V and 6 bases at J, leaving 5 bases unmatched. This CDR3 is CASSLPGTGDGYTF. CDR3 bases: TGTGCCAGCTCACTACCAGGGACAGGGGATGGCTACACCTTC.

The CDR3 DNA follows: TGTGCCAGCAGCCTCGGGGGGTATGGCTACACCTTC. Translated: CASSLGGYGYTF. The chain links TRBV6-5 to TRBJ1-2, with D maybe TRBD1 (5 bases). The ends were cut back, 6 bases at V and 5 bases at J, with 10 bases in the middle. CDR1 MNHEY and CDR2 SVGAGI come from the germline V gene. The CDR3 spans 12 residues.

The genes are TRBV5-1 and TRBJ2-3, with 7 bases fitting TRBD2. Germline-derived CDR1 and CDR2 are SGHRS and YFSETQ. CDR3 length: 16 residues. V shed 0 bases and J 6 bases; nucleotides not matched to a gene: 10. CDR3 DNA: TGCGCCAGCAGCTTGGGAGCGGGATCCCGAAAGGATACGCAGTATTTT. Its translation: CASSLGAGSRKDTQYF.

The V and J genes are TRBV5-1 and TRBJ2-7, with D possibly TRBD2 on 5 matching bases. Trimming left V 0 bases short and J 3 bases short, with 7 bases between. The CDR3 loop spans 13 amino acids. Germline V gene sequence: CDR1 SGHRS, CDR2 YFSETQ. The CDR3 sequence: CASSLGTLYEQYF. Written as DNA, the CDR3 is TGCGCCAGCAGCTTGGGGACTCTCTACGAGCAGTACTTC.

Only one count was recorded for this clone. The chain couples TRBV14 to TRBJ2-7, with a possible D match to TRBD2 (6 bases). The CDR3 runs to 14 residues. The germline V gene encodes CDR1 SGHDN and CDR2 FVKESK. V lost 0 bases, J lost 6 bases, and 12 bases lay in between. The CDR3 DNA reads as TGTGCCAGCAGCCAAGAGGTCGGGGGATTCGAGCAGTACTTC. Protein sequence: CASSQEVGGFEQYF.

The rearrangement uses TRBV11-2 and TRBJ2-7; the D call may be TRBD1 or TRBD2 (6 bases each). Germline CDR1 is SGHAT and CDR2 is FQNNGV. V lost 0 bases and J lost 1, with 10 bases in between. This CDR3 has 15 residues. CDR3 in amino acids: CASSLDRGRSYEQYF. The CDR3 DNA is TGTGCCAGCAGCTTAGATAGGGGGAGGTCCTACGAGCAGTACTTC.

The chain links TRBV7-9 to TRBJ2-3; the D gene is possibly TRBD2 (6 bases). The CDR3 sequence is 17 residues long. The V end lost 5 bases, the J end lost 0 bases, and 18 bases lay between the germline ends. Germline CDR1 and CDR2: SEHNR and FQNEAQ (reference sequence). This chain's CDR3 is CASSPLGGGLSTDTQYF. The DNA of the CDR3 is TGTGCCAGCAGCCCCCTGGGTGGGGGACTGAGCACAGATACGCAGTATTTT.

The V call is TRBV28, the J call TRBJ1-2; unclear D gene. This CDR3 contains 16 residues. CDR1 and CDR2 from the germline V gene are MDHEN and SYDVKM. V gave up 7 bases and J gave up 2 bases, with 20 bases separating them. Here the CDR3 reads CASMKRWALRNYGYTF. CDR3 nucleotide sequence: TGTGCCAGCATGAAACGCTGGGCCCTTCGAAACTATGGCTACACCTTC.

The CDR3 reads CASSFDRGGGYTF. The CDR3 nucleotides read TGTGCCAGCAGCTTCGACAGGGGGGGCGGCTACACCTTC. This chain joins TRBV7-2 and TRBJ1-2; 9 nucleotides align to TRBD1. The germline CDR1 and CDR2 sequences are SGHTA and FQGNSA. The CDR3 totals 13 residues. V lost 3 bases and J lost 8; bases outside the gene matches: 4. The full variable domain, completed using reference TRBV7-2 and TRBJ1-2, is GAGVSQSPSNKVTEKGKDVELRCDPISGHTALYWYRQSLGQGLEFLIYFQGNSAPDKSGLPSDRFSAERTGGSVSTLTIQRTQQEDSAVYLCASSFDRGGGYTFGSGTRLTVV.

The count of this clone is one. The chain couples TRBV5-8 to TRBJ2-2; TRBD2 is a possible D gene (6 bases). The CDR3 is made up of 19 amino acids. Germline V CDR1 and CDR2: SGHTS, YDEGEE. V lost 3 bases and J lost 4, with 25 bases in between. The CDR3 region is CASSYFLGGSWGSTGELFF. The CDR3 DNA reads as TGTGCCAGCAGCTATTTCCTAGGAGGGAGTTGGGGCAGCACCGGGGAGCTGTTTTTT.